Each of the 17 T cell receptor beta chains below was sequenced from the same sample in a study of control samples from healthy donors and cancer patients. Method: immunoSEQ multiplex PCR; TCRdb's copy keeps in-frame clones and lacks some. This sample has under 200,000 clones, with around 88% found just once. The sequencing sample was made of blood. Source of these receptors: a woman aged 25 to 45 in good health.

V is TRBV5-4 and J is TRBJ2-3; TRBD2 matches 10 bases. CDR3 length equals 16 residues. Germline CDR1 and CDR2: SGHNT and YYREEE (reference sequence). The J segment lost 2 bases and the V segment lost 5 bases, leaving 8 bases of the junction unmatched. The CDR3 protein is CASRRSSGGFTDTQYF. CDR3 nucleotides: TGTGCCAGCAGACGATCTAGCGGGGGATTCACAGATACGCAGTATTTT.

The chain links TRBV27 to TRBJ2-7; 11 nucleotides line up with TRBD2. V shed 2 bases, J shed 2 bases, and the junction held 14 bases outside the gene matches. The germline V gene encodes CDR1 MNHEY and CDR2 SMNVEV (reference sequence). CDR3 length: 19 amino acids. The CDR3 region is CASSLKSGTGTSGTYEQYF. CDR3 DNA: TGTGCCAGCAGTTTAAAGTCGGGGACCGGGACTAGCGGAACCTACGAGCAGTACTTC.

The gene calls are TRBV4-1 and TRBJ1-2; D uncertain. Germline lookup yields CDR1 MGHRA and CDR2 YSYEKL. V lost 3 bases and J lost 8, with 10 bases in between. CDR3 size: 12 residues. In DNA, the CDR3 is TGCGCCAGCAGCCAGGACGGGCTGGGCTACACCTTC. It yields the protein CASSQDGLGYTF.

This chain joins TRBV19 and TRBJ2-2; the D gene is possibly TRBD1 (5 bases). In germline, CDR1 is LNHDA, CDR2 SQIVND (reference sequence). The CDR3 has 14 residues. V was cut by 7 bases and J by 0 bases, with 9 bases left in between. The CDR3 loop reads CASIDSANTGELFF. Written as DNA, the CDR3 is TGTGCCAGTATCGACAGCGCGAACACCGGGGAGCTGTTTTTT.

The gene calls are TRBV5-4 and TRBJ2-1; maybe TRBD2 (7 bases). The V gene's germline CDR1 is SGHNT and CDR2 YYREEE (reference sequence). Trimming took 0 bases from V and 5 from J, leaving 9 bases between them. The CDR3 is 14 residues long. The CDR3 loop is CASSLVGGDNEQFF. CDR3 nucleotides: TGTGCCAGCAGCTTGGTAGGGGGGGACAATGAGCAGTTCTTC.

The chain joins TRBV13 to TRBJ2-2; 9 positions match TRBD2. Unmatched junction bases numbered 13, after V lost 5 bases and J lost 6 bases. Germline assignment: CDR1 PRHDT and CDR2 FYEKMQ (reference sequence). The CDR3 length is 17 residues. The CDR3 here is CASSRTPGLALPGELFF. The CDR3 region has the DNA TGTGCCAGCAGCAGAACACCGGGACTAGCCCTACCCGGGGAGCTGTTTTTT.

This clone was counted once. The chain recombines TRBV9 with TRBJ2-5; D assignment may be TRBD1 or TRBD2 (6 bases each). Per germline, CDR1 SGDLS and CDR2 YYNGEE. The CDR3 is 13 amino acids. The V end lost 1 base, the J end lost 4 bases, and 8 bases lay between the germline ends. CDR3 loop: CASSVKGGETQYF. DNA of the CDR3: TGTGCCAGCAGCGTAAAGGGGGGAGAGACCCAGTACTTC. The complete variable domain, with remaining parts taken from reference TRBV9 and TRBJ2-5, reads DSGVTQTPKHLITATGQRVTLRCSPRSGDLSVYWYQQSLDQGLQFLIQYYNGEERAKGNILERFSAQQFPDLHSELNLSSLELGDSALYFCASSVKGGETQYFGPGTRLLVL.

This chain links TRBV7-9 with TRBJ2-5, with D unclear. The germline gives CDR1 SEHNR, CDR2 FQNEAQ (reference sequence). Trimming pared 6 bases from V and 4 bases from J, leaving 3 bases between. The length of the CDR3 is 10 residues. In DNA, the CDR3 is TGTGCCAGCAGTGGAGAGACCCAGTACTTC. Translating it yields CASSGETQYF.

The genes are TRBV9 and TRBJ2-1, with no clear D. This CDR3 region has 15 residues. Trimming shortened V by 4 bases and J by 5 bases, and 16 bases separated the two germline ends. The germline V gene encodes CDR1 SGDLS and CDR2 YYNGEE. CDR3 protein: CASSLNPFLHNEQFF. As DNA, the CDR3 is TGTGCCAGCAGCCTTAACCCTTTTCTTCACAATGAGCAGTTCTTC.

The count of this clone is one. The V and J genes are TRBV5-6 and TRBJ1-2, with D perhaps matching TRBD1 (5 bases). The V and J ends lost 0 bases and 1 base respectively, with 13 bases between them. The CDR3 consists of 16 residues. Germline loops: CDR1 SGHDT, CDR2 YYEEEE. The CDR3 is CASSLARTNINYGYTF. The CDR3 bases are TGTGCCAGCAGCTTGGCTAGGACAAATATTAACTATGGCTACACCTTC.

The V and J genes are TRBV2 and TRBJ2-7; tentative D call: TRBD1 (6 bases). Germline V gives CDR1 SNHLY, CDR2 FYNNEI. The CDR3 totals 13 residues. V was trimmed by 5 bases and J by 2 bases, leaving 10 bases between them. CDR3 amino acids: CASSWTAPYEQYF. The CDR3 bases are TGTGCCAGCAGTTGGACAGCCCCCTACGAGCAGTACTTC. The complete variable domain, with remaining parts taken from reference TRBV2 and TRBJ2-7, reads EPEVTQTPSHQVTQMGQEVILRCVPISNHLYFYWYRQILGQKVEFLVSFYNNEISEKSEIFDDQFSVERPDGSNFTLKIRSTKLEDSAMYFCASSWTAPYEQYFGPGTRLTVT.

This clone appeared once. The chain employs TRBV5-5 and TRBJ1-1; D remains unclear. The CDR3 is 12 residues long. V lost 3 bases and J 7 bases, leaving 10 bases between the germline ends. CDR1 is SGHKS, CDR2 YYEKEE, per germline (reference sequence). The CDR3 DNA is TGTGCCAGCAGCTACACCTTAGATGAAGCTTTCTTT. Amino acids: CASSYTLDEAFF.

This clone was observed once. The chain joins TRBV5-4 to TRBJ1-1, with 8 bases that match TRBD1. The germline V gene encodes CDR1 SGHNT and CDR2 YYREEE (reference sequence). V shed 4 bases, J shed 4 bases, and the junction held 3 bases outside the gene matches. The CDR3 is made up of 13 amino acids. The CDR3 sequence is CASSPGQGTEAFF. CDR3 bases: TGTGCCAGCAGCCCAGGACAGGGCACTGAAGCTTTCTTT.

The chain couples TRBV5-1 to TRBJ2-1; 9 nucleotides match TRBD2. V trimming: 1 base; J trimming: 5 bases; junction bases outside the gene matches: 7. This CDR3 has 16 residues. Germline-derived CDR1 and CDR2 are SGHRS and YFSETQ. The CDR3 loop reads CASSLYLRGGHNEQFF. Here the CDR3 DNA reads TGCGCCAGCAGCTTGTATCTGCGGGGGGGCCACAATGAGCAGTTCTTC.

The chain links TRBV7-9 to TRBJ2-5; D possibly matches TRBD1 or TRBD2 (5 bases each). Deletions cut 1 base from V and 1 base from J, with 7 bases between. This CDR3 is 14 amino acids long. Germline CDR1 is SEHNR and CDR2 is FQNEAQ (reference sequence). The CDR3 DNA follows: TGTGCCAGCAGCTTAGTCGGGGCCCAAGAGACCCAGTACTTC. It encodes CASSLVGAQETQYF.

The chain is built from TRBV5-6 and TRBJ2-2; D remains unclear. The V and J ends lost 0 bases and 6 bases respectively, with 15 bases between them. The CDR3 extends over 16 amino acids. Germline assignment: CDR1 SGHDT and CDR2 YYEEEE. The CDR3 DNA is TGTGCCAGCAGCTTGGGGAATGGTTGGCCCCCCGGGGAGCTGTTTTTT. The encoded protein is CASSLGNGWPPGELFF.

The J gene is TRBJ1-5, the V gene TRBV25-1; D gene unclear. CDR1 and CDR2 from the germline V gene are MGHDK and SYGVNS. The CDR3 length is 16 residues. V was cut by 7 bases and J by 0 bases, with 16 bases left in between. The CDR3 here is CASKVHSGYSNQPQHF. The CDR3 DNA follows: TGTGCCAGCAAAGTCCACTCGGGATATAGCAATCAGCCCCAGCATTTT.